Detailed here is one TCR beta chain. Its cognate antigen is unknown. The sample holds other DNA sequences that translate to the same CDR3. This sample was taken from a study of cytomegalovirus exposure and HLA in healthy donors. The study's findings and limits: A further, later analysis showed that HLA-associated TCR beta chains (compared with equally common others) were more clonally expanded. As a later analysis showed, several of the most significant clusters appeared to be linked to common viral pathogens. Another analysis was done later, and it associated 17,000 or so TCR beta sequences with HLA alleles at 0.05 false discovery rate.

The PCR made use of 60 Vbeta and 13 Jbeta primers. Some clones are missing from TCRdb's copy, which holds only in-frame ones; the method was immunoSEQ multiplex PCR. The data contain under 140,000 clones, 80% of them singletons. The TCR originated in a woman between 55 and 75 years old in good health and CMV-seropositive. The sequenced sample consisted of PBMCs.

CDR3 region: CASSPSPLGGSYNEQFF. The CDR3 bases are TGTGCCAGCTCACCGAGTCCTTTGGGGGGGTCCTACAATGAGCAGTTCTTC. The chain is built from TRBV18 and TRBJ2-1, with 7 nucleotides matching TRBD2. The CDR3 runs to 17 residues. The junction had 9 bases not matched to a gene; V was cut back by 3 bases and J by 1 base. The germline gives CDR1 KGHSH, CDR2 LQKENI.